The source of this T cell receptor beta chain is a study of CD8 T cells in Susac syndrome. Random-hexamer reverse transcription was applied to roughly 0.45 to 1 ug RNA. Across 54 Vbeta and 13 Jbeta, TCR beta CDR3 was amplified with immunoSEQ multiplex PCR. TCRdb reanalysed the immunoSEQ multiplex PCR reads using MiXCR and keeps one entry per CDR3 protein. The repertoire holds 180,000 or so distinct CDR3 sequences, with more than 90% as singletons. The CDR3 loop spans 13 amino acids. Germline CDR1 reads SGHRS; CDR2 reads YFSETQ. Trimming pared 2 bases from V and 7 bases from J, leaving 9 bases between.

The sequencing input was CD4+ T cells from PBMCs. The TCR was taken from a human donor in good health. The gene calls are TRBV5-1 and TRBJ2-2; TRBD1 might be the D (5 bases). The DNA for the CDR3 is TGCGCCAGCAGCTTTGGGGCGAACGGGGAGCTGTTTTTT. It yields the protein CASSFGANGELFF.